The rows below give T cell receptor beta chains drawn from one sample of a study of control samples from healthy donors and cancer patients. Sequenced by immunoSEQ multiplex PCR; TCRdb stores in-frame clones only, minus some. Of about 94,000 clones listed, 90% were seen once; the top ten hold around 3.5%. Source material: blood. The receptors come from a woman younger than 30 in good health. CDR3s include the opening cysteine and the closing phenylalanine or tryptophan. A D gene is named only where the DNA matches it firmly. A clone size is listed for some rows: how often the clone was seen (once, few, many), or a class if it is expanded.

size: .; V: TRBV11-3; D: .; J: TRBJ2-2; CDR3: CASSLDVTTRTGELFF; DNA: TGTGCCAGCAGCTTAGATGTGACAACTAGAACCGGGGAGCTGTTTTTT
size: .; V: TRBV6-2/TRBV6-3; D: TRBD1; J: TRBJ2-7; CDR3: CASSRPPGGSGEQYF; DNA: TGTGCCAGCAGTCGACCCCCAGGGGGCTCGGGCGAGCAGTACTTC
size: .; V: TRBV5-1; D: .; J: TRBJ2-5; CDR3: CASSWAVGEETQYF; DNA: TGCGCCAGCAGCTGGGCGGTAGGGGAAGAGACCCAGTACTTC
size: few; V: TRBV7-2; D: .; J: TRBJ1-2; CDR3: CASSLESAYGYTF; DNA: TGTGCCAGCAGCTTAGAGTCAGCTTATGGCTACACCTTC
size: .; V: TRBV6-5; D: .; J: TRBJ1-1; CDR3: CASGENTEAFF; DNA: TGTGCCAGCGGGGAGAACACTGAAGCTTTCTTT
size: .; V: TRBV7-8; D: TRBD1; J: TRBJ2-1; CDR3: CASLGVDGQLAGGMNEQFF; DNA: TGTGCCAGCCTAGGGGTAGACGGACAGCTAGCAGGGGGTATGAATGAGCAGTTCTTC
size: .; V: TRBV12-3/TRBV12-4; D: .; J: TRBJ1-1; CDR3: CASTPGNTEAFF; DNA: TGTGCCAGCACCCCGGGGAACACTGAAGCTTTCTTT
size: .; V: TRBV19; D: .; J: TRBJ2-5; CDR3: CASSISPHVQGNLETQYF; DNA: TGTGCCAGTAGTATAAGCCCCCACGTGCAGGGAAATTTAGAGACCCAGTACTTC
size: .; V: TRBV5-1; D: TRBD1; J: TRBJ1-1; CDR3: CASSTGDSLNTEAFF; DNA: TGCGCCAGCAGCACCGGGGACAGCTTGAACACTGAAGCTTTCTTT
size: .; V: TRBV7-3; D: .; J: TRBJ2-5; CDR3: CASSLAAGSETQYF; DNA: TGTGCCAGCAGCTTAGCAGCGGGCTCGGAGACCCAGTACTTC
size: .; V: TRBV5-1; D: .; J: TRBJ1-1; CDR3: CASSFGGWNTEAFF; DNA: TGCGCCAGCAGCTTTGGTGGATGGAACACTGAAGCTTTCTTT
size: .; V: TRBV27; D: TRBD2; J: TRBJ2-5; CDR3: CASRGLAGALYQETQYF; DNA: TGTGCCAGCAGAGGGCTAGCGGGGGCCCTGTACCAAGAGACCCAGTACTTC
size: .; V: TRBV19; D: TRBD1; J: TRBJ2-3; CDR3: CASSIGPGQGTADTQYF; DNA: TGTGCCAGTAGTATAGGTCCGGGACAGGGAACAGCAGATACGCAGTATTTT
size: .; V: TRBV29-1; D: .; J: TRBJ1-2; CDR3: CSVEGVYGYTF; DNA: TGCAGCGTTGAAGGGGTCTATGGCTACACCTTC
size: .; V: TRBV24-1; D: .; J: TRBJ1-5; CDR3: CATSDRSNQPQHF; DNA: TGTGCCACCAGTGATAGGTCCAATCAGCCCCAGCATTTT
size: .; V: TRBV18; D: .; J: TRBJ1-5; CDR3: CASSPDSNQPQHF; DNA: TGTGCCAGCTCACCGGACAGTAATCAGCCCCAGCATTTT
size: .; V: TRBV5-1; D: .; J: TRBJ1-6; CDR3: CASSPITIDSSYNSPLHF; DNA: TGCGCCAGCAGCCCGATAACTATAGATAGCTCCTATAATTCACCCCTCCACTTT
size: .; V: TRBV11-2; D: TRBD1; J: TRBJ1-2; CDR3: CASSSSQGAVYGYTF; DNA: TGTGCCAGCAGCTCCAGCCAGGGGGCGGTCTATGGCTACACCTTC
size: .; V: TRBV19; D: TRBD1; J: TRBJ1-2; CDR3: CASSSNEPGQGRAYTF; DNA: TGTGCCAGTAGTTCAAACGAACCGGGACAGGGGCGCGCGTACACCTTC
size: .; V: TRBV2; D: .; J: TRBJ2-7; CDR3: CASSEAIRSGVGSEQYF; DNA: TGTGCCAGCAGTGAAGCAATAAGGTCGGGGGTCGGTAGCGAGCAGTACTTC
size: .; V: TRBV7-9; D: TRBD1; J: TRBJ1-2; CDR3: CASSAGGQLYGYTF; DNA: TGTGCCAGCAGTGCCGGGGGACAGCTCTATGGCTACACCTTC
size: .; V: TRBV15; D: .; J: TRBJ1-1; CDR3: CATSSVLNGPMNTEAFF; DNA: TGTGCCACCAGCAGTGTGCTGAATGGACCTATGAACACTGAAGCTTTCTTT
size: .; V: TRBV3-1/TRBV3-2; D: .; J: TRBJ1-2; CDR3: CASSQEDTVKGYTF; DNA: TGTGCCAGCAGCCAAGAGGACACGGTGAAGGGCTACACCTTC
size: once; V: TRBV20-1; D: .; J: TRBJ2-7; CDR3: CSSGHNHEQYF; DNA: TGCAGTTCGGGGCACAACCACGAGCAGTACTTC
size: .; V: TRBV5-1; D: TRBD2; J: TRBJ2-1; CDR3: CASSLATSGGINEQFF; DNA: TGCGCCAGCAGCTTAGCAACCAGCGGGGGAATCAATGAGCAGTTCTTC
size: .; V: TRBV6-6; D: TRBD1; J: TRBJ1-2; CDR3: CASSWGQGLYGYTF; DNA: TGTGCCAGCAGTTGGGGACAGGGGCTCTATGGCTACACCTTC
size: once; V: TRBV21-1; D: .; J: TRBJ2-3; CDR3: CASSNNEPTIDTQYF; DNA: TGTGCCAGCAGCAATAACGAGCCCACGATAGATACGCAGTATTTT
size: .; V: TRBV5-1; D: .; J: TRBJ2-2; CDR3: CASSLGSTGELFF; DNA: TGCGCCAGCAGCTTGGGATCGACCGGGGAGCTGTTTTTT
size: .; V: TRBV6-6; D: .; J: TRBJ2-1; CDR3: CASSPSRTRENEQFF; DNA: TGTGCCAGCAGTCCCTCTCGGACTCGAGAGAATGAGCAGTTCTTC
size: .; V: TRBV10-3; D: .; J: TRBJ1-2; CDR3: CAITAQSNYGYTF; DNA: TGTGCCATCACTGCACAGTCTAACTATGGCTACACCTTC
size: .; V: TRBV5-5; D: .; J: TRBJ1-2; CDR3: CASSSPPGGENYGYTF; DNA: TGTGCCAGCAGCTCCCCCCCGGGGGGCGAGAACTATGGCTACACCTTC
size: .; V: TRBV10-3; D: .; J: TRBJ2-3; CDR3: CAISESVSGGVYWDTQYF; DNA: TGTGCCATCAGTGAGTCCGTGTCCGGCGGGGTTTATTGGGATACGCAGTATTTT
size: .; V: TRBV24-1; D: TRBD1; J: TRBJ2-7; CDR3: CATSAPGQGQYEQYF; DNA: TGTGCCACCAGTGCACCGGGACAGGGGCAGTACGAGCAGTACTTC
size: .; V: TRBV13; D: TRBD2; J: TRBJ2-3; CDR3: CASSSSGLAGGRTDTQYF; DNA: TGTGCCAGCAGCTCATCTGGACTAGCGGGGGGGAGGACAGATACGCAGTATTTT
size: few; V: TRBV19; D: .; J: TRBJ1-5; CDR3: CASSESRGVGQPQHF; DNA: TGTGCCAGTAGTGAATCCCGGGGGGTCGGGCAGCCCCAGCATTTT
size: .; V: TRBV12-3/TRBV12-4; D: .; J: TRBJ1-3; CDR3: CASSFAGNTIYF; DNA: TGTGCCAGCAGTTTTGCGGGAAACACCATATATTTT
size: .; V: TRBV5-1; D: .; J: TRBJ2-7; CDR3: CASSLGNAQSSYEQYF; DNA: TGCGCCAGCAGCTTGGGAAATGCCCAGAGCTCCTACGAGCAGTACTTC
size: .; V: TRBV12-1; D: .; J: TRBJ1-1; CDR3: CASRETGVNTEAFF; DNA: TGTGCCAGTCGAGAGACAGGGGTAAACACTGAAGCTTTCTTT
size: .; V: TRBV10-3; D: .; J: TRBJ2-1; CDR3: CAISEDFGGASYNEQFF; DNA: TGTGCCATCAGTGAGGATTTTGGGGGGGCGTCCTACAATGAGCAGTTCTTC
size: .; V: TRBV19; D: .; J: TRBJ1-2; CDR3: CASSTSHGYTF; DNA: TGTGCCAGTAGTACCTCACATGGCTACACCTTC
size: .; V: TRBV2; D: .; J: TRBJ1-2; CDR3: CASRNRDGYGYTF; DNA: TGTGCCAGCAGGAACAGGGATGGCTATGGCTACACCTTC
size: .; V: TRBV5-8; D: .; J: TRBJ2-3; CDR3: CASSRRYGNILDTDTQYF; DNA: TGTGCCAGCAGCCGGCGGTACGGGAATATCCTCGACACAGATACGCAGTATTTT
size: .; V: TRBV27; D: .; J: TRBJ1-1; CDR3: CASSLAATNTEAFF; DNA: TGTGCCAGCAGTTTAGCGGCTACCAACACTGAAGCTTTCTTT
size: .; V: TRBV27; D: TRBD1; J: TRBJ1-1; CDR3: CASSLYPPRGTMNTEAFF; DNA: TGTGCCAGCAGTTTATACCCGCCCAGGGGGACAATGAACACTGAAGCTTTCTTT
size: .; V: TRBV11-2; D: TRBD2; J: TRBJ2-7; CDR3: CASSEPGLAGAYEQYF; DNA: TGTGCCAGCAGCGAACCCGGACTAGCGGGGGCCTACGAGCAGTACTTC
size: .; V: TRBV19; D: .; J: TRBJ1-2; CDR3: CASSIQNGYTF; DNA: TGTGCCAGTAGTATCCAAAACGGCTACACCTTC
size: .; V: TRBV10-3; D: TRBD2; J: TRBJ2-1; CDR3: CAISASGGANEQFF; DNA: TGTGCCATCAGTGCTAGCGGGGGGGCTAATGAGCAGTTCTTC
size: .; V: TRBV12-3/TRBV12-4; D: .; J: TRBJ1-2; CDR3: CASRLRTGYTF; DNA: TGTGCCAGCAGATTGAGAACCGGCTACACCTTC
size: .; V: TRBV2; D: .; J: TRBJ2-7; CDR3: CASSEARGLSSYEQYF; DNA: TGTGCCAGCAGTGAAGCCCGAGGATTGAGCTCCTACGAGCAGTACTTC
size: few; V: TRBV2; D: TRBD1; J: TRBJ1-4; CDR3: CASSEGQDYRGTNEKLFF; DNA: TGTGCCAGCAGTGAGGGACAGGATTATCGTGGAACTAATGAAAAACTGTTTTTT
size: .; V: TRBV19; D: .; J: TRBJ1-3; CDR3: CARGNTIYF; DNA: TGTGCCCGGGGAAACACCATATATTTT
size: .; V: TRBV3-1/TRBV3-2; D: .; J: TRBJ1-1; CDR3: CASGARDSTNTEAFF; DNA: TGTGCCAGCGGAGCCCGGGACTCCACGAACACTGAAGCTTTCTTT
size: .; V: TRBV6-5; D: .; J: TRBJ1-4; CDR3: CASSRYRDDEKLFF; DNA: TGTGCCAGCAGTCGCTACCGGGACGATGAAAAACTGTTTTTT
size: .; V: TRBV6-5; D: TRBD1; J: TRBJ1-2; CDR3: CASGQGGRGYTF; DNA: TGTGCCAGTGGACAGGGGGGCCGTGGCTACACCTTC
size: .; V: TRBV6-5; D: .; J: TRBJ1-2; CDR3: CASSRLPTDGYTF; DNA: TGTGCCAGCAGTCGACTACCGACAGATGGCTACACCTTC
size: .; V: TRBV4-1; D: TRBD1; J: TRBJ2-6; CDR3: CASKTGSSSGANVLTF; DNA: TGCGCCAGCAAGACAGGGAGCAGCTCTGGGGCCAACGTCCTGACTTTC
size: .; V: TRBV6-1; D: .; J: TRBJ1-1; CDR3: CASSEIQGGPEAFF; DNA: TGTGCCAGCAGTGAAATTCAGGGAGGGCCTGAAGCTTTCTTT
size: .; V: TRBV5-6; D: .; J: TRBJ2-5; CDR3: CASSLANGGFQETQYF; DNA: TGTGCCAGCAGCTTGGCCAATGGCGGGTTCCAAGAGACCCAGTACTTC
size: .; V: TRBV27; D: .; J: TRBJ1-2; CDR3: CASSLFGQRANYGYTF; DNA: TGTGCCAGCAGTTTATTTGGGCAGAGGGCTAACTATGGCTACACCTTC
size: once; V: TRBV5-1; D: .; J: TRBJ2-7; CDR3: CASSLGWVEYEQYF; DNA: TGCGCCAGCAGCTTGGGGTGGGTTGAATACGAGCAGTACTTC